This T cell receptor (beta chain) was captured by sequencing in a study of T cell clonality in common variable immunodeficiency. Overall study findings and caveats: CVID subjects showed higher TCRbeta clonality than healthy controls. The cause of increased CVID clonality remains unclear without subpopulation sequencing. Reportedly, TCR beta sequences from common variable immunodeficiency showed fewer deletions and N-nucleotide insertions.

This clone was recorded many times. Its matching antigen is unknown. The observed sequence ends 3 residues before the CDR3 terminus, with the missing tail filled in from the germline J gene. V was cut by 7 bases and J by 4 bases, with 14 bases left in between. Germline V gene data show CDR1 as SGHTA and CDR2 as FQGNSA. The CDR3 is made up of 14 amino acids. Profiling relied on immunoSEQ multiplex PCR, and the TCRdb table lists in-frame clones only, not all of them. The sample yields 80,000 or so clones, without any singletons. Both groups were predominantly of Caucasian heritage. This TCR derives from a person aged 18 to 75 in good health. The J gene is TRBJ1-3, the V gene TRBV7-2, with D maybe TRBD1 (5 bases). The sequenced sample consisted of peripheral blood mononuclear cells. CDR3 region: CASIPDNAGNTIYF. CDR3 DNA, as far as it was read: TGTGCCAGCATCCCGGACAACGCGGGAAACACC.